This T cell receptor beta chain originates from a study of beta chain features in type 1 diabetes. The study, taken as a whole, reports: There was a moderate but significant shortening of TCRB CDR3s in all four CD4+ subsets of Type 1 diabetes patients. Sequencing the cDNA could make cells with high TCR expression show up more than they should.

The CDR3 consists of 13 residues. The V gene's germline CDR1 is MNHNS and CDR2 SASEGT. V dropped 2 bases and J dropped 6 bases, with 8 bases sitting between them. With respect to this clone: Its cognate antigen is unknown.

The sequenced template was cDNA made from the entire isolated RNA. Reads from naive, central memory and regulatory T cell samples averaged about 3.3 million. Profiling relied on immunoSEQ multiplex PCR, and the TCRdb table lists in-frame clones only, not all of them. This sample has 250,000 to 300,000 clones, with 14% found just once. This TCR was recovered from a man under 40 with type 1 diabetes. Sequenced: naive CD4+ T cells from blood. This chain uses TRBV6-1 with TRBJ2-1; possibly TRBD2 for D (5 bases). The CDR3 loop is CASSENRGNEQFF. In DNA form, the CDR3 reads TGTGCCAGCAGTGAAAATCGGGGCAATGAGCAGTTCTTC.